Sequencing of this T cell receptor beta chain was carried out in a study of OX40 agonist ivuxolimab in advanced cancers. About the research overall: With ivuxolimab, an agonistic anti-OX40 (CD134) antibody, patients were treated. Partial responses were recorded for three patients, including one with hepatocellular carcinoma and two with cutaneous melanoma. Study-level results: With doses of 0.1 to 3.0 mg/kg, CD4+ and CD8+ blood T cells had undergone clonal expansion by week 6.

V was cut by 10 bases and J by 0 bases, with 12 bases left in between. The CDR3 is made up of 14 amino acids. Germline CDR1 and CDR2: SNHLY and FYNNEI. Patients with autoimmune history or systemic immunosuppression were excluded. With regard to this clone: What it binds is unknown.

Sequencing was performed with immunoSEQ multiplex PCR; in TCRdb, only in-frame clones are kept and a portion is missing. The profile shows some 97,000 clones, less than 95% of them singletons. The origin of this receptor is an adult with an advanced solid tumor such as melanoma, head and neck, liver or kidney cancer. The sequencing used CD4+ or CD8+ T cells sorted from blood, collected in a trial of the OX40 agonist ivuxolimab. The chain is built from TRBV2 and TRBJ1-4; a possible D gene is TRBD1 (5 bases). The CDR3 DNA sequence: TGTGCCACGGGCAAGACAGCAACTAATGAAAAACTGTTTTTT. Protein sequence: CATGKTATNEKLFF.